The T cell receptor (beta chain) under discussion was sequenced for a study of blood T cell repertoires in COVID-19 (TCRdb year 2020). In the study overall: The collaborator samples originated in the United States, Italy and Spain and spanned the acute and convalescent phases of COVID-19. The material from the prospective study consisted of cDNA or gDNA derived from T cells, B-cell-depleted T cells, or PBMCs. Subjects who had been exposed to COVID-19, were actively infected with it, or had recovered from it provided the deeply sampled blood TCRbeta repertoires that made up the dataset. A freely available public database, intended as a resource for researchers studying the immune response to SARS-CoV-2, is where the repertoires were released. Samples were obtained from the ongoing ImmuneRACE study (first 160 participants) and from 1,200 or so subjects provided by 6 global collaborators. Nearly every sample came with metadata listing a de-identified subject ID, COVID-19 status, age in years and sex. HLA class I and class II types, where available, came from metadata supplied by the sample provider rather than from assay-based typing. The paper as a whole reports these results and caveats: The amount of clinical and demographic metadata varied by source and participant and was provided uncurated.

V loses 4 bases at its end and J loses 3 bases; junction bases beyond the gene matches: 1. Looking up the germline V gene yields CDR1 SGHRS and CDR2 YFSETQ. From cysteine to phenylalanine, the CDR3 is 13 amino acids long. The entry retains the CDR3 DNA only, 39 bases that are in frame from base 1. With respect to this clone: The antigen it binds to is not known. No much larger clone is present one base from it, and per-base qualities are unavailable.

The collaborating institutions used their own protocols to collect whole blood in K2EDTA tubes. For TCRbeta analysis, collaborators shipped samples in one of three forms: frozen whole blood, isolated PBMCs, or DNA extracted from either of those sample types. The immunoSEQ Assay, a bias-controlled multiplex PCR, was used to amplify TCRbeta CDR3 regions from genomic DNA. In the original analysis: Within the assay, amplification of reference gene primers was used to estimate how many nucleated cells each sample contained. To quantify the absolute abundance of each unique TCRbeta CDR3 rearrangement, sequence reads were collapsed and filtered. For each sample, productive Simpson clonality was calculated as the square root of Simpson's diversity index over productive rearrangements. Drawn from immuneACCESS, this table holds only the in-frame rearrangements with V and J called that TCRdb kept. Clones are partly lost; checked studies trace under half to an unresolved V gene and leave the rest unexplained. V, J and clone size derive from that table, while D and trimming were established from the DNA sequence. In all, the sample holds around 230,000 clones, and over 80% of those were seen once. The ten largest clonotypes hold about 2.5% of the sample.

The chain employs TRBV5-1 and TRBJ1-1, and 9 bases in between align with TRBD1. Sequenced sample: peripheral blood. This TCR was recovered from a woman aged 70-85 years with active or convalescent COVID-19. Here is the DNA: TGCGCCAGCAGCCGACAGGGGGACACTGAAGCTTTCTTT. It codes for CASSRQGDTEAFF. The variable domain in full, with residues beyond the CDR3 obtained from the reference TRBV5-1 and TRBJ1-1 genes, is KAGVTQTPRYLIKTRGQQVTLSCSPISGHRSVSWYQQTPGQGLQFLFEYFSETQRNKGNFPGRFSGRQFSNSRSEMNVSTLELGDSALYLCASSRQGDTEAFFGQGTRLTVV.